Each of the 12 T cell receptor beta chains below was sequenced from the same sample in a study of early T cells in non-severe SARS-CoV-2 infection. TCRdb analysed the 5' RACE reads with MiXCR anew, one entry per CDR3 protein. Of around 89,000 distinct CDR3 sequences listed, over 12% are singletons. What was sequenced was whole blood. The receptors shown here come from an adult who was a healthcare worker with PCR-confirmed SARS-CoV-2 infection or an uninfected control (not recorded which).

To note about this clonotype: The junction does not match germline at one end; this may be a read error. V is TRBV5-4 and J is TRBJ2-2; D is possibly TRBD1 (6 bases). The germline V gene encodes CDR1 SGHNT and CDR2 YYREEE (reference sequence). This CDR3 region has 14 residues. This CDR3 reads CASSLGQVPGEMFF. CDR3 coding DNA: TGTGCCAGCAGCTTGGGACAGGTTCCCGGGGAGATGTTTTTT.

This clonotype turned up a few times. J is TRBJ2-3 and V is TRBV28, with 12 bases aligning to TRBD2. V shed 6 bases, J shed 3 bases, and the junction held 7 bases outside the gene matches. The CDR3 has 16 amino acids. Germline V gene data show CDR1 as MDHEN and CDR2 as SYDVKM. The CDR3: CASSSWTSGATDTQYF. In nucleotides, the CDR3 is TGTGCCAGCAGCTCCTGGACTAGCGGGGCAACAGATACGCAGTATTTT.

V gene TRBV28 combines with J gene TRBJ1-5; 8 bases agree with TRBD1. From germline, CDR1 is MDHEN and CDR2 SYDVKM. Unmatched junction bases numbered 12, after V lost 10 bases and J lost 4 bases. The CDR3 covers 15 residues. The CDR3, as DNA: TGTGCCACCGACAGGGGAGGGTATAGTAATCAGCCCCAGCATTTT. Protein product: CATDRGGYSNQPQHF.

This chain uses TRBV29-1 with TRBJ1-2; D call uncertain. The V end was cut by 4 bases, the J end by 2 bases, with 8 bases between. CDR1 is SQVTM, CDR2 ANQGSEA, per germline. There are 12 residues in the CDR3. DNA for the CDR3: TGCAGCGTTGTAGCAGGCAACTATGGCTACACCTTC. Protein product: CSVVAGNYGYTF.

This clonotype came up once. At one end, the junction sequence differs from germline, possibly due to a read error. The chain joins TRBV3-1 to TRBJ1-1; D is uncertain. CDR3 length equals 15 residues. Germline-derived CDR1 and CDR2 are LGHDT and YNNKEL (reference sequence). The CDR3 spells CASSPHRTANAEAFF. CDR3 nucleotides: TGTGCCAGCAGCCCCCACCGTACAGCGAACGCTGAAGCTTTCTTT.

This chain connects TRBV9 to TRBJ1-4; unclear D gene. Per germline, CDR1 SGDLS and CDR2 YYNGEE. V lost 4 bases to trimming and J lost 8 bases, with 12 bases between them. This CDR3 comprises 13 residues. In DNA, the CDR3 is TGTGCCAGCAGCTCCCAACCTCGGGAAAAACTGTTTTTT. Its translation is CASSSQPREKLFF.

The rearrangement joins TRBV6-2 or TRBV6-3 to TRBJ2-3; TRBD2 agrees at 9 bases. In germline, CDR1 is MNHEY, CDR2 SVGEGT. Trimming took 4 bases from V and 5 from J; bases not matched to a gene: 16. The CDR3 sequence is 18 residues long. The CDR3 spells CASSSNKGASGVRDTQYF. The DNA for the CDR3 is TGTGCCAGCAGTTCGAACAAAGGGGCTAGCGGGGTGAGAGATACGCAGTATTTT.

The V and J genes are TRBV6-6 and TRBJ2-3; no firm D call. Germline-derived CDR1 and CDR2 are MNHNY and SVGAGI (reference sequence). This CDR3 region has 13 residues. Trimming removed 1 base at V and 2 bases at J, with 4 bases between. The CDR3 sequence: CASSYYPTDTQYF. CDR3 nucleotide sequence: TGTGCCAGCAGTTACTATCCCACAGATACGCAGTATTTT.

J is TRBJ2-2 and V is TRBV28; D may be TRBD1 (6 bases). The CDR3 is 13 amino acids. Trimming removed 5 bases at V and 5 bases at J, with 9 bases between. Germline values: CDR1 MDHEN, CDR2 SYDVKM. The CDR3 coding sequence is TGTGCCAGCAGTACCGGACAGACCGGGGAGCTGTTTTTT. Amino acid sequence: CASSTGQTGELFF.

The chain links TRBV7-9 to TRBJ2-7; TRBD1 aligns across 9 bases. The CDR3 is 14 amino acids. Germline CDR1 and CDR2: SEHNR and FQNEAQ (reference sequence). Trimming cost V 5 bases and J 2 bases; bases outside gene matches: 4. The CDR3 sequence is CASSATGGAYEQYV. The CDR3, as DNA: TGTGCCAGCAGCGCGACAGGGGGGGCCTACGAGCAGTACGTC.

This clonotype was seen many times. The chain uses TRBV6-4 and TRBJ2-1; 11 positions agree with TRBD2. Germline V gives CDR1 MRHNA, CDR2 SNTAGT. The CDR3 spans 14 residues. V was pared by 6 bases and J by 5 bases, with 3 bases of the junction left unmatched. CDR3 amino acids: CASSLAGGNNEQFF. The CDR3 DNA reads TGTGCCAGCAGCCTAGCGGGGGGAAACAATGAGCAGTTCTTC.

This clonotype was seen a few times. This chain links TRBV10-1 with TRBJ2-3; D tentatively fits TRBD1 or TRBD2 (5 bases each). CDR1 and CDR2 (germline): WNHNN, SYGVQD (reference sequence). V was shortened by 6 bases and J by 5 bases, with 18 bases between the two germline ends. The CDR3 runs 15 residues. CDR3 loop: CASRSGTLEGDTQYF. The CDR3 nucleotides read TGCGCCAGCAGGAGTGGGACCCTGGAAGGAGATACGCAGTATTTT.